This T cell receptor (beta chain) was sequenced in a study of vaccination effects on CD4 cells after COVID-19. V lost 5 bases, J lost 4 bases, and 31 bases lay in between. This CDR3 comprises 20 residues. Germline CDR1 and CDR2: SGHRS and YFSETQ. The culture ran for approximately nine days before CD4+ T cells were isolated. Between March and December 2020, the person had a SARS-CoV-2 infection that PCR confirmed. Participants were vaccinated with two doses of either the BNT162b2 or mRNA-1273 vaccine. Generated by immunoSEQ multiplex PCR, the TCRdb table keeps only in-frame clones and is missing some. The table lists tens of thousands of clones, 65% to 75% of them singletons. Concerning this clone itself: The target antigen is unknown.

This sequence originates from a human donor who had a prior SARS-CoV-2 infection. The specimen was CD4+ T cells from PBMCs cultured without peptide, collected after COVID-19 vaccination. The chain is built from TRBV5-1 and TRBJ2-1, with a weak D call TRBD1 (9 bases). The CDR3 region is CASRPGTGIASSGSYNEQFF. CDR3 DNA sequence: TGCGCCAGCAGACCCGGGACAGGGATAGCTAGCAGCGGGAGTTACAATGAGCAGTTCTTC.